This TCR beta chain was identified during a study of T cell changes during pregnancy in multiple sclerosis. This CDR3 region has 16 residues. Trimming cost V 3 bases and J 0 bases, with 12 bases left between them. Germline V CDR1 and CDR2: KGHSH, LQKENI. This clone has a single count. Clones were read by immunoSEQ multiplex PCR, and TCRdb kept only the in-frame ones, dropping some. This table holds around 77,000 clones, over 85% found once. The genes are TRBV18 and TRBJ1-3; D remains unclear. This receptor was taken from a female donor with multiple sclerosis, enrolled in a pregnancy study. The source material was peripheral blood, sampled in the third trimester of pregnancy. The CDR3 loop reads CASSPLGRPSGNTIYF. The CDR3 coding sequence is TGTGCCAGCTCACCCCTGGGGAGGCCCTCTGGAAACACCATATATTTT. The full variable domain, completed using reference TRBV18 and TRBJ1-3, is NAGVMQNPRHLVRRRGQEARLRCSPMKGHSHVYWYRQLPEEGLKFMVYLQKENIIDESGMPKERFSAEFPKEGPSILRIQQVVRGDSAAYFCASSPLGRPSGNTIYFGEGSWLTVV.